This TCR beta chain came from a study of T-cell memory formation after mild COVID-19 (dated by TCRdb to the early 2020s). General notes on the study: Most TCR sequence clusters were specific to one of the two donors. In two donors, T-cell clones that expanded and contracted after mild COVID-19 were tracked by sequencing TCRalpha and TCRbeta repertoires over time. Two young, previously healthy adult volunteers made up the cohort, one male and one female. The research as a whole found: Contracting CD4+ clones were found mainly in CM and EM memory subsets, while CD8+ clones were enriched in EMRA. Clones that contracted from day 15 to 85 showed balanced CD4/CD8 phenotypes, whereas a second wave of clones that expanded from day 15 to 37 leaned towards CD4+. Whether the second-wave clones peaking on day 37 were SARS-CoV-2 specific was not confirmed. The study covered only two mild cases, and larger cohorts including severe cases with pre-infection samples were considered necessary. Some responding clones were detected in pre-infection memory, suggesting pre-existing cross-reactive memory T cells joined the SARS-CoV-2 response.

Taken from cysteine to phenylalanine, the CDR3 has 15 residues. Only the CDR3 portion is preserved as DNA: 45 bases, with reading frame beginning at the first base. V was cut back by 5 bases and J by 5 bases, leaving a gap of 16 bases between them. CDR1 SGHTA and CDR2 FQGNSA are derived from the germline V gene. This clonotype came up a few times. Its antigen is currently not known. Nothing much larger sits one base from this clone, and base qualities are not available. PBMCs were isolated by Ficoll-Paque density gradient centrifugation. Reads for this sample came from an Illumina NovaSeq 6000. TCRalpha and TCRbeta cDNA libraries were built by 5'RACE with constant-segment primers, adding sample barcodes and unique molecular identifiers. RNA was extracted from every sample with Trizol reagent. Amplification of the libraries took two PCR steps, and the second step added a second sample barcode plus Illumina TruSeq adapters. The libraries were sequenced on an Illumina NovaSeq using 2 x 150 bp paired-end reads. In the source study's methods: The reads were demultiplexed and collapsed into UMI-guided consensus sequences using migec v1.2.7. Using mixcr v2.1.11, UMI consensuses were aligned to TRA and TRB V and J templates and then assembled into clonotypes. Expanded or contracted clonotypes were those called significant by both edgeR and NoisET, with noise models trained on biological replicates. edgeR calls used a false discovery rate-adjusted p below 0.01 and a log2 fold-change threshold of 1. PCA with hierarchical clustering of max-normalized trajectories of the 1000 most abundant clonotypes was used as exploratory dynamics analysis. The CD4 or CD8 phenotype of responding clones was assigned using the separately sequenced CD4+ and CD8+ repertoires. TCRdb reran the public reads through fastp at Q25 and MiXCR, keeping productive beta chains. Every CDR3 protein is listed once, alongside the most common genes and DNA of its rows. The V and J calls, along with clone size, are taken from TCRdb and not from the paper's own processing. The sample includes about 240,000 distinct CDR3 sequences, with roughly 10% observed a single time. The ten largest account for around 21% of the sample.

Sequences were obtained from PBMCs or a T cell subset sorted from them (not recorded which). The chain is made from TRBV7-2 and TRBJ2-1; TRBD1 is a weak D gene call, 6 bases matching. The receptor was derived from a man in his late teens or twenties who had mild COVID-19 (a few samples of this study predate the infection). The sample titles of this study are shuffled in the database, so cell type and time point are left out; the donor was told from shared clones. The CDR3: CASSLAGTPNNEQFF. The DNA reads as follows: TGTGCCAGCAGCCTGGCCGGGACACCGAACAATGAGCAGTTCTTC.